Presented here are 9 T cell receptor beta chains from one specimen sequenced in a study of blood T cell repertoires in COVID-19. TCRdb keeps only in-frame clones here, not all; method: immunoSEQ multiplex PCR. The sample includes under 250,000 clones, around nine tenths of them seen just once. Input material: peripheral blood. Every receptor here comes from a man in his forties or fifties with acute or convalescent COVID-19.

The genes are TRBV29-1 and TRBJ1-2; weak D call: TRBD1 (6 bases). CDR1 is SQVTM and CDR2 is ANQGSEA in the germline V gene. The length of the CDR3 is 11 residues. Trimming cost V 6 bases and J 8 bases, with 13 bases left between them. CDR3 in amino acids: CSVPTGYGYTF. The DNA for the CDR3 is TGCAGCGTGCCTACAGGGTACGGCTACACCTTC.

This sequence joins TRBV29-1 and TRBJ2-2, with 14 bases matching TRBD2. Germline lookup yields CDR1 SQVTM and CDR2 ANQGSEA. The trim removed 7 bases at V and 7 bases at J, leaving 5 bases unmatched. The CDR3 covers 14 residues. CDR3 in DNA: TGCAGCGCCGGGACTAGCGGGGGCGTCGGGGAGCTGTTTTTT. Encoded protein: CSAGTSGGVGELFF.

The chain joins TRBV6-1 to TRBJ1-6; no reliable D call. V lost 2 bases, J lost 13 bases, and 12 bases lay in between. Per the germline V gene, CDR1 is MNHNS and CDR2 is SASEGT. This CDR3 has 13 amino acids. The CDR3 here is CASSELGSGPLHF. The CDR3 nucleotides read TGTGCCAGCAGTGAACTTGGGTCGGGGCCCCTCCACTTT.

The chain couples TRBV5-1 to TRBJ1-1; D unresolved. Germline V CDR1 and CDR2: SGHRS, YFSETQ. The CDR3 spans 12 residues. Trimming removed 0 bases at V and 3 bases at J, with 3 bases between. The CDR3 reads CASSLADTEAFF. The CDR3 nucleotides are TGCGCCAGCAGCTTGGCAGACACTGAAGCTTTCTTT.

The chain joins TRBV28 to TRBJ1-2; TRBD1 matches 7 bases. V shed 4 bases, J shed 4 bases, and the junction held 3 bases outside the gene matches. The CDR3 has 13 residues. CDR1 and CDR2 (germline): MDHEN, SYDVKM. CDR3 loop: CASSSQGGYGYTF. The DNA for the CDR3 is TGTGCCAGCAGTTCTCAGGGGGGCTATGGCTACACCTTC.

This chain links TRBV6-2 or TRBV6-3 with TRBJ1-2; D ambiguous. Trimming took off 0 bases at V and 8 bases at J, with 19 bases between the two ends. Germline V lookup: CDR1 MNHEY, CDR2 SVGEGT. CDR3 size: 16 residues. The CDR3 sequence: CASSYSNSGRPRGYTF. The CDR3 nucleotides are TGTGCCAGCAGTTACTCGAATTCCGGGAGGCCGAGGGGCTACACCTTC.

The chain carries TRBV18 and TRBJ2-1; TRBD2 matches 8 bases. The junction had 5 bases not matched to a gene; V was cut back by 2 bases and J by 2 bases. CDR3 length equals 16 residues. Germline loops: CDR1 KGHSH, CDR2 LQKENI. The CDR3 protein is CASSPTSGDTYNEQFF. The DNA for the CDR3 is TGTGCCAGCTCACCAACTAGCGGAGACACCTACAATGAGCAGTTCTTC.

This chain connects TRBV14 to TRBJ2-1, with no clear D. CDR1 and CDR2 (germline): SGHDN, FVKESK. Between the trimmed V and J ends, which lost 1 base and 8 bases, there was a span of 15 bases. The CDR3 totals 15 residues. The CDR3 DNA sequence: TGTGCCAGCAGCCAAGTGGGTAGCTGGTCCGATGAGCAGTTCTTC. It is translated as CASSQVGSWSDEQFF.

At least ten counts were recorded for this clone. This chain connects TRBV7-2 to TRBJ2-3; 8 nucleotides agree with TRBD2. J lost 4 bases, V lost 4 bases, and 10 bases had no gene match. The CDR3 extends over 16 amino acids. Germline CDR1 SGHTA, CDR2 FQGNSA. CDR3 residues: CASSWSSTSGADTQYF. The CDR3 DNA is TGTGCCAGCAGCTGGAGTAGTACTAGCGGAGCAGATACGCAGTATTTT. Supplemented by reference TRBV7-2 and TRBJ2-3, the full variable domain reads GAGVSQSPSNKVTEKGKDVELRCDPISGHTALYWYRQSLGQGLEFLIYFQGNSAPDKSGLPSDRFSAERTGGSVSTLTIQRTQQEDSAVYLCASSWSSTSGADTQYFGPGTRLTVL.